The clone carrying this T cell receptor (beta chain) was counted only a few times. No antigen is known for it. These data are taken from a study of beta chain features in type 1 diabetes. The wider study: Analysis included around 110,000,000 sorted cells drawn from all samples.

Investigators reverse transcribed all isolated RNA, so they sequenced expressed TCRB transcripts. TCRdb's copy holds only in-frame clones and misses some; the assay was immunoSEQ multiplex PCR. The sample records about 370,000 clones, over 8.5% being singletons. Study conclusions and caveats: Healthy donors had naive, central memory and Treg TCRB repertoires that appeared less similar than those seen among patients. Sequencing used cDNA, and cells with high TCR expression could therefore be over-represented. All four CD4+ subsets of Type 1 diabetes patients contained TCRB CDR3s that were moderately but significantly shorter. Patients with type 1 diabetes carried fewer insertions and had more deletions at their VDJ junctions.

Germline V gives CDR1 MDHEN, CDR2 SYDVKM. V gave up 6 bases and J gave up 3 bases; unmatched junction bases: 8. CDR3 length equals 14 residues. Sequencing input: central memory CD4+ T cells from blood. This chain uses TRBV28 with TRBJ2-7, with 7 bases fitting TRBD1. The TCR comes from a young man with type 1 diabetes. CDR3 residues: CASRPGQTHYEQYF. CDR3 coding DNA: TGTGCCAGCAGGCCGGGACAGACACACTACGAGCAGTACTTC.